The 19 T cell receptor beta chains in this list originate from one sample, sequenced in a study of blood T cell repertoires in COVID-19. Sequencing was performed with immunoSEQ multiplex PCR; in TCRdb, only in-frame clones are kept and a portion is missing. The sample includes under 150,000 clones, 70% to 90% seen only once; the top ten take over 1.5%. Sequencing was done on a sample of peripheral blood. These receptors were collected from a human donor in a cohort sampled during active COVID-19.

V usage is TRBV6-5 and J usage is TRBJ2-7; TRBD1 agrees at 7 bases. Germline CDR1 reads MNHEY; CDR2 reads SVGAGI. This CDR3 is built from 13 residues. V was clipped by 7 bases and J by 2 bases; unmatched bases: 5. This CDR3 reads CASTGQQTYEQYF. Written as DNA, the CDR3 is TGTGCCAGCACGGGACAGCAGACCTACGAGCAGTACTTC.

CDR3 nucleotides: TGCGCCAGCAGAGGAGGGTCGGAAGATACGCAGTATTTT. Translation: CASRGGSEDTQYF. V is TRBV5-1 and J is TRBJ2-3; a weak D match, TRBD2 (6 bases). The CDR3 is made up of 13 amino acids. The V end was cut by 5 bases, the J end by 5 bases, with 12 bases between. The germline CDR1 and CDR2 sequences are SGHRS and YFSETQ.

The chain joins TRBV4-1 to TRBJ1-6; TRBD1 matches 9 bases. V lost 4 bases to trimming and J lost 8 bases; unmatched junction nucleotides: 6. The germline CDR1 and CDR2 sequences are MGHRA and YSYEKL. The CDR3 spans 15 residues. CDR3 DNA: TGCGCCAGCAGCCCTGATGACAGGGGGGATTCACCCCTCCACTTT. Encoded protein: CASSPDDRGDSPLHF.

The chain uses TRBV24-1 and TRBJ2-1; 7 bases map to TRBD2. After removal of 3 bases from V and 12 bases from J, the junction contained 10 bases not matched to a gene. Germline V lookup: CDR1 KGHDR, CDR2 SFDVKD. The CDR3 spans 14 residues. CDR3 amino acids: CATSDPSGGSRQFF. In nucleotides, the CDR3 is TGTGCCACCAGTGATCCGTCGGGGGGATCTCGGCAGTTCTTC.

The gene calls are TRBV5-6 and TRBJ2-1, with D possibly matching TRBD1 (6 bases). Germline CDR1 is SGHDT and CDR2 is YYEEEE. This CDR3 has 15 amino acids. V lost 3 bases to trimming and J lost 7 bases, with 17 bases between them. The CDR3 loop is CASSSYLIQGNEQFF. In DNA form, the CDR3 reads TGTGCCAGCAGCTCGTACTTAATTCAGGGGAATGAGCAGTTCTTC.

V gene TRBV5-1 combines with J gene TRBJ1-6; 7 bases fit TRBD1. Germline V CDR1 and CDR2: SGHRS, YFSETQ. The CDR3 loop spans 13 amino acids. With 2 bases clipped from V and 8 bases from J, the junction kept 1 base outside the gene matches. The CDR3 coding sequence is TGCGCCAGCAGCTTCGGACAGGATTCACCCCTCCACTTT. It codes for CASSFGQDSPLHF.

The genes are TRBV18 and TRBJ1-4; TRBD1 matches 8 bases. There are 17 residues in the CDR3. The V segment lost 3 bases and the J segment 0 bases; nucleotides outside the gene matches: 6. CDR1 and CDR2 (germline): KGHSH, LQKENI. The CDR3 DNA sequence: TGTGCCAGCTCACCCCGGACAGGGACTGCAACTAATGAAAAACTGTTTTTT. Translating it yields CASSPRTGTATNEKLFF.

This clone was counted once. This sequence joins TRBV5-1 and TRBJ2-3; 11 bases fit TRBD2. Germline V gene sequence: CDR1 SGHRS, CDR2 YFSETQ. Trimming took 5 bases from V and 4 from J; bases not matched to a gene: 3. This CDR3 has 14 amino acids. CDR3 nucleotide sequence: TGCGCCAGCAGTAGCGGGGGGGCTTCAGATACGCAGTATTTT. Protein sequence: CASSSGGASDTQYF.

The chain employs TRBV4-2 and TRBJ1-2, with 10 bases that match TRBD1. Germline V lookup: CDR1 LGHNA, CDR2 YNFKEQ. The ends lost 3 bases at V and 10 bases at J; junction bases unmatched: 8. The CDR3 loop spans 14 amino acids. CDR3 protein: CASSQEPGTGVYTF. CDR3 DNA: TGTGCCAGCAGCCAGGAACCGGGGACAGGGGTCTACACCTTC.

The V call is TRBV5-1, the J call TRBJ2-1, with D possibly matching TRBD1 (5 bases). This CDR3 has 16 residues. The V gene lost 0 bases and the J gene lost 2 bases, with 12 bases spanning the gap. Germline CDR1 and CDR2: SGHRS and YFSETQ. This CDR3 reads CASSLEVGAAYNEQFF. CDR3 bases: TGCGCCAGCAGCTTGGAGGTAGGGGCGGCCTACAATGAGCAGTTCTTC.

This rearrangement joins TRBV6-2 or TRBV6-3 to TRBJ2-3, with 7 bases matching TRBD1. Germline CDR1 and CDR2: MNHEY and SVGEGT. The CDR3 is 14 residues long. The trim removed 4 bases at V and 1 base at J, leaving 2 bases unmatched. CDR3 coding DNA: TGTGCCAGCAGTTGGGGACAGCGCACAGATACGCAGTATTTT. It translates to CASSWGQRTDTQYF.

V is TRBV4-1 and J is TRBJ2-3, with D maybe TRBD1 (7 bases). With 3 bases removed from V and 3 bases from J, the gap between germline ends came to 16 bases. CDR3 length equals 16 residues. CDR1 and CDR2 from the germline V gene are MGHRA and YSYEKL. In DNA form, the CDR3 reads TGCGCCAGCAGCCAGGCTGGAGGGGGCTGGACAGATACGCAGTATTTT. This encodes CASSQAGGGWTDTQYF.

The genes are TRBV24-1 and TRBJ2-2; 11 positions agree with TRBD1. Germline CDR1 and CDR2: KGHDR and SFDVKD. This CDR3 spans 18 amino acids. Germline trimming cut 3 bases from V and 0 bases from J; bases unmatched to any gene: 5. Here the CDR3 DNA reads TGTGCCACCAGTGATATACCGGGACAGGGGGCGAACACCGGGGAGCTGTTTTTT. This sequence encodes CATSDIPGQGANTGELFF.

The chain couples TRBV5-1 to TRBJ2-3; D gene uncertain. V gave up 5 bases and J gave up 6 bases, with 16 bases separating them. CDR3 length: 14 amino acids. Germline CDR1 SGHRS, CDR2 YFSETQ. CDR3 sequence (DNA): TGCGCCAGCAGAATCCCCGCTTCAGGCGATACGCAGTATTTT. Protein product: CASRIPASGDTQYF.

The J gene is TRBJ1-4, the V gene TRBV19; D may be TRBD1 (5 bases). The CDR3 runs 12 residues. The germline V gene encodes CDR1 LNHDA and CDR2 SQIVND (reference sequence). With 5 bases removed from V and 12 bases from J, the gap between germline ends came to 13 bases. The CDR3 region is CASSVRDSELFF. In DNA form, the CDR3 reads TGTGCCAGTAGTGTCCGGGACTCCGAACTGTTTTTT.

The sample holds a few counts of this clone. The chain combines TRBV7-8 with TRBJ1-2; the match to TRBD1 covers 7 bases. V gave up 5 bases and J gave up 0 bases; unmatched junction bases: 12. The CDR3 runs 17 residues. The V gene's germline CDR1 is SGHVS and CDR2 FQNEAQ. Written as DNA, the CDR3 is TGTGCCAGCAGCCCAGTCATAATACAGGGGCCTAACTATGGCTACACCTTC. Its translation: CASSPVIIQGPNYGYTF.

This chain connects TRBV12-3 or TRBV12-4 to TRBJ2-7, with D uncertain. Trimming pared 6 bases from V and 5 bases from J, leaving 11 bases between. The CDR3 loop spans 12 amino acids. The CDR3 is CASSSARDEQYF. CDR3 nucleotides: TGTGCCAGCAGCTCGGCCCGGGACGAGCAGTACTTC.

This chain connects TRBV10-3 to TRBJ2-1, with 7 bases aligning to TRBD2. CDR1 is ENHRY and CDR2 is SYGVKD in the germline V gene. The J segment lost 10 bases and the V segment lost 4 bases, leaving 10 bases of the junction unmatched. The CDR3 covers 14 residues. CDR3 sequence (DNA): TGTGCCATCAGTGGGCCCCCGGGGGGAGGCGAGCAGTTCTTC. Its protein is CAISGPPGGGEQFF.

The chain couples TRBV27 to TRBJ2-1; 12 nucleotides agree with TRBD2. The germline V gene encodes CDR1 MNHEY and CDR2 SMNVEV (reference sequence). With 1 base clipped from V and 7 bases from J, the junction kept 14 bases outside the gene matches. CDR3 length: 19 residues. CDR3: CASSLYPSGRARLGNEQFF. For the CDR3, the DNA is TGTGCCAGCAGTTTATACCCTAGCGGGAGGGCTCGGCTCGGAAATGAGCAGTTCTTC.